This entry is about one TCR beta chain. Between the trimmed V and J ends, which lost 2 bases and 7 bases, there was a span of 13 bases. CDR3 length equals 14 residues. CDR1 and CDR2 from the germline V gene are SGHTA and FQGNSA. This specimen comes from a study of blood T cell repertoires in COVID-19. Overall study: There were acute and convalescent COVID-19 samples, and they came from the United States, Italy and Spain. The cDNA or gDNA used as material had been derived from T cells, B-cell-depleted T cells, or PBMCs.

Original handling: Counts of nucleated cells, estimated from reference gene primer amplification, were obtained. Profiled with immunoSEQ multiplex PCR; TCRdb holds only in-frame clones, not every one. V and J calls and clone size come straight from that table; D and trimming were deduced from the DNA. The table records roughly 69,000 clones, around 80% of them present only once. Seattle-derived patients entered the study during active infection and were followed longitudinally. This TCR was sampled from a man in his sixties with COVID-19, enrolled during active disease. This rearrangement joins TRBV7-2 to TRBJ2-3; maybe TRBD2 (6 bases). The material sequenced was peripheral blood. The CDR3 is CASSLSGVLNTQYF. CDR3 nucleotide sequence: TGTGCCAGCAGCTTATCGGGGGTACTAAATACGCAGTATTTT.